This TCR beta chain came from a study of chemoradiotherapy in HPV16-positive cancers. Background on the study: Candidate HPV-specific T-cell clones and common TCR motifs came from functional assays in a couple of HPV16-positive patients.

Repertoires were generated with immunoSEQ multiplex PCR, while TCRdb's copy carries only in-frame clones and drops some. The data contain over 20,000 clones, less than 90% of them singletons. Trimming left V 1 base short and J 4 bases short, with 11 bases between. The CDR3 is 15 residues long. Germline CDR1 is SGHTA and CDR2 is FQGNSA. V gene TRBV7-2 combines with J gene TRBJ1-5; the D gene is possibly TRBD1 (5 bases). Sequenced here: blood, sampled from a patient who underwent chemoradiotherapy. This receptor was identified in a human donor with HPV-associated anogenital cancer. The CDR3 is CASSLGGVFNQPQHF. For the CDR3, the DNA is TGTGCCAGCAGCTTAGGAGGGGTCTTTAATCAGCCCCAGCATTTT.